One sample yielded the 9 T cell receptor beta chains listed below, sequenced in a study of blood T cell repertoires in COVID-19. The repertoire was sequenced with immunoSEQ multiplex PCR; TCRdb's copy has only in-frame clones and lacks some. The sample contains 50,000 to 75,000 clones, about 70% of which appear only once. Input material: peripheral blood. The receptor set was obtained from a human donor in a cohort sampled during active COVID-19.

This chain links TRBV6-5 with TRBJ2-1; D is perhaps TRBD2 (5 bases). CDR1 is MNHEY, CDR2 SVGAGI, per germline. The CDR3 extends over 12 amino acids. The V end was cut by 7 bases, the J end by 4 bases, with 8 bases between. The CDR3 DNA reads as TGTGCCAGCATGAGAGGGTACAATGAGCAGTTCTTC. Translating gives CASMRGYNEQFF.

The chain uses TRBV19 and TRBJ1-1; 9 bases are a match to TRBD1. The CDR3 length is 16 residues. Trimming at V came to 3 bases and at J to 1 base, leaving 6 bases not matched to a gene. CDR1 is LNHDA and CDR2 is SQIVND in the germline V gene (reference sequence). DNA for the CDR3: TGTGCCAGTAGTATCGGGACAGGGTGGTCGAACACTGAAGCTTTCTTT. This encodes CASSIGTGWSNTEAFF.

The V gene is TRBV5-4, the J gene TRBJ2-2, with TRBD1 matching over 8 bases. This CDR3 has 14 amino acids. V was pared by 4 bases and J by 7 bases, with 6 bases of the junction left unmatched. Germline assignment: CDR1 SGHNT and CDR2 YYREEE (reference sequence). CDR3 nucleotide sequence: TGTGCCAGCAGCCCCCAGGGGGCTATCGGGGAGCTGTTTTTT. Translation: CASSPQGAIGELFF.

The chain employs TRBV5-1 and TRBJ2-5; D possibly corresponds to TRBD2 (7 bases). The CDR3 has 14 residues. V was pared by 4 bases and J by 3 bases, with 13 bases between. Germline V gene lookup returns CDR1 SGHRS and CDR2 YFSETQ. CDR3 bases: TGCGCCAGCAGCCCCGGGGGGCCGAAAGAGACCCAGTACTTC. Amino acid sequence: CASSPGGPKETQYF.

V and J are TRBV4-3 and TRBJ1-2; 10 bases fit TRBD1. The germline V gene encodes CDR1 LGHNA and CDR2 YSLEER. CDR3 length: 15 residues. The V and J ends lost 3 bases and 5 bases, in that order; junction bases with no gene match: 6. The CDR3 DNA reads TGCGCCAGCAGCCAGGAGACAGGGGGCGGGTATGGCTACACCTTC. Translating it yields CASSQETGGGYGYTF.

The CDR3 sequence is CASSGFHEQGALATNEKLFF. The CDR3 DNA is TGTGCCAGCAGTGGGTTTCACGAACAGGGGGCCCTTGCAACTAATGAAAAACTGTTTTTT. The rearrangement joins TRBV2 to TRBJ1-4; TRBD1 matches at 9 bases. Losses at the gene ends were 4 bases for V and 0 bases for J; bases not matched to a gene: 15. The CDR3 consists of 20 residues. Per the germline V gene, CDR1 is SNHLY and CDR2 is FYNNEI.

This clone was counted once. V usage is TRBV7-6 and J usage is TRBJ2-3; 11 nucleotides match TRBD2. CDR1 is SGHVS and CDR2 is FNYEAQ in the germline V gene. V shed 5 bases, J shed 7 bases, and the junction held 20 bases outside the gene matches. CDR3 length: 19 residues. This CDR3 is CASSQLATSGVWSGNTQYF. As DNA, the CDR3 is TGTGCCAGCAGCCAACTAGCGACTAGCGGGGTATGGTCTGGTAATACGCAGTATTTT.

The gene calls are TRBV6-6 and TRBJ1-2, with D possibly being TRBD1 (6 bases). Germline values: CDR1 MNHNY, CDR2 SVGAGI (reference sequence). This CDR3 has 15 residues. V lost 7 bases, J lost 5 bases, and 20 bases lay in between. The CDR3 nucleotides read TGTGCCAGCAACCAACAGGGAACCACTGGGTATGGCTACACCTTC. Its translation is CASNQQGTTGYGYTF.

The sample holds one count of this clone. CDR3 amino acids: CASSESDRRNSYNSPLHF. Here the CDR3 DNA reads TGCGCCAGCAGTGAGTCGGATAGGAGGAACTCCTATAATTCACCCCTCCACTTT. J is TRBJ1-6 and V is TRBV10-1; D call uncertain. CDR3 length: 18 amino acids. Germline CDR1 is WNHNN and CDR2 is SYGVQD (reference sequence). V gave up 0 bases and J gave up 0 bases, with 12 bases separating them.